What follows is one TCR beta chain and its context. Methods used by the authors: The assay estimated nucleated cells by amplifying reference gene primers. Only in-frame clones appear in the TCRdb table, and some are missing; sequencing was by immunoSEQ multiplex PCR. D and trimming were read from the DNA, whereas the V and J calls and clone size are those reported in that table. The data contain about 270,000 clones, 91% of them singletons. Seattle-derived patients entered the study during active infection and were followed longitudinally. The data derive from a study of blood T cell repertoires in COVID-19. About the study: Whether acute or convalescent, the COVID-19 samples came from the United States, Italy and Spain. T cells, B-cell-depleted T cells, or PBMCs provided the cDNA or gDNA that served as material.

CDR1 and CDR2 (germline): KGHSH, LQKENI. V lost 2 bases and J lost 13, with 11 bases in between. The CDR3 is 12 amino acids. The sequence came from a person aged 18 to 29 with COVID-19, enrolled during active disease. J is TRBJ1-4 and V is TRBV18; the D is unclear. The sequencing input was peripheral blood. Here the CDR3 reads CASSPTREGLFF. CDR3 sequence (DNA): TGTGCCAGCTCACCAACCCGGGAAGGACTGTTTTTT. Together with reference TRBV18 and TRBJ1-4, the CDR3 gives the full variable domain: NAGVMQNPRHLVRRRGQEARLRCSPMKGHSHVYWYRQLPEEGLKFMVYLQKENIIDESGMPKERFSAEFPKEGPSILRIQQVVRGDSAAYFCASSPTREGLFFGSGTQLSVL.